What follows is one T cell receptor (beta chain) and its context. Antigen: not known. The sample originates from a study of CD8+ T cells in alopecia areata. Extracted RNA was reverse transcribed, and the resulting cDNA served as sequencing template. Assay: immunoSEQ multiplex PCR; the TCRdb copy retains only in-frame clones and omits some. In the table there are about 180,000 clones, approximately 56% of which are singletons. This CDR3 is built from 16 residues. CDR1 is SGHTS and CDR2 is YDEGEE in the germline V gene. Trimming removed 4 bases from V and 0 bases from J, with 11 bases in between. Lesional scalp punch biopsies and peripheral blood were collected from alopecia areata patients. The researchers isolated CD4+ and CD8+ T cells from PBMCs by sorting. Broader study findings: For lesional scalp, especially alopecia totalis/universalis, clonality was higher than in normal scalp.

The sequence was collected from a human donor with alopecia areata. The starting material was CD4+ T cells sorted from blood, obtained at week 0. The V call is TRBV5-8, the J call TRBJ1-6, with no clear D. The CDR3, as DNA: TGTGCCAGCAGCCCTGAGTCCAGCTCCTATAATTCACCCCTCCACTTT. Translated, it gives CASSPESSSYNSPLHF. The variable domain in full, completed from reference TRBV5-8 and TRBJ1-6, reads EAGVTQSPTHLIKTRGQQATLRCSPISGHTSVYWYQQALGLGLQFLLWYDEGEERNRGNFPPRFSGRQFPNYSSELNVNALELEDSALYLCASSPESSSYNSPLHFGNGTRLTVT.